These T cell receptor beta chains were read from a single sample in a study of blood T cells in healthy people across ages. TCRdb re-derived calls from the 5' RACE reads in MiXCR, one entry per CDR3 protein. The repertoire holds 1.2 million to 1.5 million distinct CDR3 sequences, around 59% seen once, with over 5.5% in the top ten. Sequenced sample: blood. These receptors all come from a man aged 18-30 years in good health. The CDR3 runs from the conserved cysteine through the conserved F or W. Fields, in order: V gene, D gene, clone size, J gene, CDR3 protein, CDR3 DNA. A D gene is named only where the DNA matches it firmly. Only part of the rows carry a size: once, few, many, or a class if the clone is expanded.

TRBV20-1,NA,NA,TRBJ1-4,CSARLAALPSGKLFF,TGCAGTGCCCGCCTCGCGGCACTACCTAGCGGAAAACTGTTTTTT
TRBV12-5,NA,NA,TRBJ1-2,CASGLGGGGYGYTF,TGTGCTAGTGGTTTGGGGGGAGGCGGCTATGGCTACACCTTC
TRBV6-1,TRBD2,NA,TRBJ2-7,CASSDSGRPPYEQYF,TGTGCCAGCAGTGATAGCGGGAGGCCTCCCTACGAGCAGTACTTC
TRBV27,TRBD2,NA,TRBJ2-1,CASSLSRGGDEQFF,TGTGCCAGCAGTTTATCGCGGGGGGGTGATGAGCAGTTCTTC
TRBV29-1,NA,NA,TRBJ1-5,CSVVEGGSNQPQHF,TGCAGCGTTGTTGAGGGGGGCAGCAATCAGCCCCAGCATTTT
TRBV10-3,TRBD1,NA,TRBJ1-2,CAINDRGLGYTF,TGTGCCATCAATGACAGGGGGCTTGGCTACACCTTC
TRBV6-1,TRBD1,NA,TRBJ1-1,CASSARGENTEAFF,TGTGCCAGCAGTGCCAGGGGGGAGAACACTGAAGCTTTCTTT
TRBV2,TRBD1,few,TRBJ2-7,CASSEAPGTGTYEQYF,TGTGCCAGCAGTGAAGCCCCTGGGACAGGTACCTACGAGCAGTACTTC
TRBV27,NA,few,TRBJ1-2,CASSPIGQTSMDEGYTF,TGTGCCAGCAGTCCAATCGGACAGACGTCTATGGATGAGGGCTACACCTTC
TRBV6-5,NA,NA,TRBJ1-2,CASSYRGDNYGYTF,TGTGCCAGCAGTTACCGGGGGGATAACTATGGCTACACCTTC